This T cell receptor beta chain was identified during a study of blood T cell repertoires in COVID-19. Study context: Donors in the United States, Italy and Spain gave samples during acute or convalescent COVID-19. From T cells, B-cell-depleted T cells, or PBMCs came the material, which was cDNA or gDNA.

Original data processing: Amplifying reference gene primers gave estimates of nucleated cell counts. Sequencing used immunoSEQ multiplex PCR; TCRdb keeps in-frame clones, though not all of them. V, J and clone size are those of that table, while D and trimming were read from the DNA. The sample consists of 100,000 or so clones, roughly nine tenths of them appearing once. This clone was observed once. CDR1 and CDR2 (germline): MDHEN, SYDVKM. The CDR3 is 14 residues long. Between the trimmed V and J ends, which lost 5 bases and 3 bases, there was a span of 13 bases. The receptor comes from a middle-aged man with acute or convalescent COVID-19. The rearrangement uses TRBV28 and TRBJ1-2; D remains ambiguous. What was sequenced was peripheral blood. The CDR3 protein is CASSETQDYYGYTF. CDR3 sequence (DNA): TGTGCCAGCAGTGAAACTCAGGATTACTATGGCTACACCTTC.